One sample yielded the 18 T cell receptor beta chains listed below, sequenced in a study of blood T cell repertoires in COVID-19. Profiling relied on immunoSEQ multiplex PCR, and the TCRdb table lists in-frame clones only, not all of them. This table has 150,000 to 200,000 clones, approximately 80% appearing once. The sequencing sample was made of peripheral blood. These receptors were collected from a woman of 80 years or more with active or convalescent COVID-19.

This chain links TRBV19 with TRBJ1-4; maybe TRBD1 (6 bases). The CDR3 contains 14 residues. CDR1 and CDR2 (germline): LNHDA, SQIVND (reference sequence). With 7 bases removed from V and 0 bases from J, the gap between germline ends came to 9 bases. The chain's CDR3 is CASTRGATNEKLFF. CDR3 nucleotide sequence: TGTGCCAGTACCAGGGGTGCAACTAATGAAAAACTGTTTTTT.

The chain combines TRBV12-3 or TRBV12-4 with TRBJ2-7; no clear D. V lost 5 bases to trimming and J lost 4 bases, with 6 bases between them. The CDR3 is made up of 11 amino acids. CDR3 residues: CASSRRYEQYF. CDR3 DNA sequence: TGTGCCAGCAGTCGTCGGTACGAGCAGTACTTC.

The chain employs TRBV7-2 and TRBJ2-1; TRBD2 might be the D (7 bases). The CDR3 consists of 16 residues. Germline-derived CDR1 and CDR2 are SGHTA and FQGNSA. Trimming left V 7 bases short and J 0 bases short, with 16 bases between. The CDR3 region has the DNA TGTGCCAGCACCTCCCAAGGGGGGGGCTCCTACAATGAGCAGTTCTTC. Translation: CASTSQGGGSYNEQFF. The full variable domain, completed using reference TRBV7-2 and TRBJ2-1, is GAGVSQSPSNKVTEKGKDVELRCDPISGHTALYWYRQSLGQGLEFLIYFQGNSAPDKSGLPSDRFSAERTGGSVSTLTIQRTQQEDSAVYLCASTSQGGGSYNEQFFGPGTRLTVL.

The rearrangement uses TRBV5-1 and TRBJ1-3, with D perhaps TRBD1 (6 bases). V was cut by 5 bases and J by 1 base, with 13 bases left in between. Germline CDR1 is SGHRS and CDR2 is YFSETQ. The CDR3 is 15 residues long. The CDR3 sequence is CASSQDRPSGNTIYF. CDR3 nucleotide sequence: TGCGCCAGCAGTCAGGACAGACCTTCTGGAAACACCATATATTTT.

The DNA for the CDR3 is TGTGCCAGCTCACCAGGCACCCTCTCCTACGAGCAGTACTTC. This codes for CASSPGTLSYEQYF. The V and J genes are TRBV18 and TRBJ2-7; D is uncertain. The V end was cut by 2 bases, the J end by 0 bases, with 8 bases between. The CDR3 contains 14 residues. The germline V gene has CDR1 KGHSH and CDR2 LQKENI.

This clone has only a few counts. This chain uses TRBV11-2 with TRBJ1-4, with 8 bases fitting TRBD1. The CDR3 extends over 16 amino acids. Germline V CDR1 and CDR2: SGHAT, FQNNGV. The V segment lost 5 bases and the J segment 4 bases; nucleotides outside the gene matches: 9. The CDR3 reads CASSVSGTGVNEKLFF. For the CDR3, the DNA is TGTGCCAGCAGCGTCAGCGGGACAGGCGTTAATGAAAAACTGTTTTTT. Full variable domain (remainder filled in from reference TRBV11-2 and TRBJ1-4): EAGVAQSPRYKIIEKRQSVAFWCNPISGHATLYWYQQILGQGPKLLIQFQNNGVVDDSQLPKDRFSAERLKGVDSTLKIQPAKLEDSAVYLCASSVSGTGVNEKLFFGSGTQLSVL.

Regarding this clone: Other DNA sequences of this sample code for an identical CDR3. The chain couples TRBV27 to TRBJ1-1; the match to TRBD1 covers 8 bases. The CDR3 loop spans 15 amino acids. The V and J ends lost 6 bases and 1 base, in that order; junction bases with no gene match: 7. Germline lookup yields CDR1 MNHEY and CDR2 SMNVEV (reference sequence). The CDR3 reads CASRPRQGPNTEAFF. The CDR3, as DNA: TGTGCCAGCAGACCCCGACAGGGGCCGAACACTGAAGCTTTCTTT.

This rearrangement joins TRBV23-1 to TRBJ2-5, with a tentative D call TRBD2 (5 bases). TRBV23-1 has ORF status, its function being uncertain. V was shortened by 6 bases and J by 4 bases, with 15 bases between the two germline ends. There are 14 residues in the CDR3. The DNA for the CDR3 is TGCGCCAGCAGCCGAGGGAGAGCGGCAGAGACCCAGTACTTC. Amino acid sequence: CASSRGRAAETQYF.

The J gene is TRBJ2-3, the V gene TRBV19, with D perhaps TRBD2 (5 bases). This CDR3 has 16 amino acids. The V gene's germline CDR1 is LNHDA and CDR2 SQIVND (reference sequence). V was shortened by 1 base and J by 5 bases, with 16 bases between the two germline ends. CDR3: CASSIAGPSRGDTQYF. DNA of the CDR3: TGTGCCAGTAGTATAGCCGGGCCATCACGGGGAGATACGCAGTATTTT.

This chain joins TRBV6-5 and TRBJ1-2; a weak D match, TRBD1 (5 bases). Between the trimmed V and J ends, which lost 6 bases and 2 bases, there was a span of 13 bases. This CDR3 is 14 amino acids long. Germline V CDR1 and CDR2: MNHEY, SVGAGI. The CDR3 loop is CASSVLRQNYGYTF. DNA for the CDR3: TGTGCCAGCAGCGTCCTGAGACAGAACTATGGCTACACCTTC.

The rearrangement uses TRBV4-1 and TRBJ1-4; 9 nucleotides agree with TRBD1. This CDR3 is 19 amino acids long. J lost 0 bases, V lost 0 bases, and 8 bases had no gene match. From germline, CDR1 is MGHRA and CDR2 YSYEKL. DNA for the CDR3: TGCGCCAGCAGCCAAGACCGATGGGACAGGGATGCAACTAATGAAAAACTGTTTTTT. The encoded protein is CASSQDRWDRDATNEKLFF.

This clone was picked up one time. The CDR3 reads CASSIGEGMGTYGYTF. In DNA form, the CDR3 reads TGTGCCAGTAGTATAGGGGAAGGAATGGGGACTTATGGCTACACCTTC. This sequence joins TRBV19 and TRBJ1-2; tentatively, D is TRBD1 (5 bases). V lost 1 base, J lost 5 bases, and 17 bases lay in between. The V gene's germline CDR1 is LNHDA and CDR2 SQIVND (reference sequence). CDR3 length: 16 amino acids.

The J gene is TRBJ2-7, the V gene TRBV4-1, with D tentatively TRBD1 (6 bases). Germline lookup yields CDR1 MGHRA and CDR2 YSYEKL. V lost 1 base and J 3 bases, leaving 13 bases between the germline ends. CDR3 size: 15 residues. The CDR3 protein is CASSQVRTDLYEQYF. CDR3 sequence (DNA): TGCGCCAGCAGCCAAGTCAGGACAGATCTCTACGAGCAGTACTTC.

The V gene is TRBV2, the J gene TRBJ1-2; 7 bases align to TRBD1. The CDR3 extends over 11 amino acids. With V trimmed by 7 bases and J by 8 bases, 4 bases remained unmatched. CDR1 and CDR2 (germline): SNHLY, FYNNEI. The CDR3: CASTGGSGYTF. The DNA for the CDR3 is TGTGCCAGCACAGGGGGTAGCGGCTACACCTTC.

The J gene is TRBJ2-7, the V gene TRBV11-1, with D uncertain. Looked up from germline, CDR1 is SGHAT and CDR2 is FQDESV (reference sequence). CDR3 length: 13 amino acids. V was clipped by 1 base and J by 3 bases, with 7 bases between them. The CDR3 sequence: CASSLGRSYEQYF. DNA of the CDR3: TGTGCCAGCAGCTTAGGCAGAAGCTACGAGCAGTACTTC.

For the CDR3, the DNA is TGCGCCAGCAGCCTAGGCCCAGGGACAGGGAATGGCTACACCTTC. Its protein is CASSLGPGTGNGYTF. The rearrangement joins TRBV4-1 to TRBJ1-2; 9 nucleotides line up with TRBD1. The CDR3 is made up of 15 amino acids. The V and J ends lost 4 bases and 6 bases, in that order; junction bases with no gene match: 9. Germline V gene sequence: CDR1 MGHRA, CDR2 YSYEKL.

The rearrangement links TRBV11-2 to TRBJ1-3; D uncertain. Germline V gene data show CDR1 as SGHAT and CDR2 as FQNNGV. The CDR3 is made up of 15 amino acids. V shed 1 base and J shed 0 bases, with 7 bases lying between them. The CDR3 sequence is CASSLGGISGNTIYF. Written as DNA, the CDR3 is TGTGCCAGCAGCTTAGGAGGAATCTCTGGAAACACCATATATTTT.

The chain links TRBV29-1 to TRBJ1-2; 8 nucleotides line up with TRBD1. J lost 4 bases, V lost 6 bases, and 10 bases had no gene match. The germline gives CDR1 SQVTM, CDR2 ANQGSEA. The CDR3 consists of 14 residues. The CDR3 sequence is CSVAGQGGSYGYTF. The CDR3 DNA reads as TGCAGCGTGGCAGGACAGGGTGGTAGCTATGGCTACACCTTC.